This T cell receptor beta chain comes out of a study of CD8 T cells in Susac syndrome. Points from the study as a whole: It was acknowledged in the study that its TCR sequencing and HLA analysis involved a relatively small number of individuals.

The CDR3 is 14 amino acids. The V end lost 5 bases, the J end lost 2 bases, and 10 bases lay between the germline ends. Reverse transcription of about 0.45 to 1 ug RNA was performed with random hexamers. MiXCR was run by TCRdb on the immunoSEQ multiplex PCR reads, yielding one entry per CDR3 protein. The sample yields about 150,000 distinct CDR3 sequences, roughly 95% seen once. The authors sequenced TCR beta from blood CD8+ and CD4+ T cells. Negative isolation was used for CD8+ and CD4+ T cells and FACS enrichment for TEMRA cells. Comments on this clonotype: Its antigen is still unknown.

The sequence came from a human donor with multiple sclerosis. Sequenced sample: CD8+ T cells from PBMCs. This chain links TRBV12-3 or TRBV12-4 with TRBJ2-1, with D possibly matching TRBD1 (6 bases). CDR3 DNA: TGTGCCAGCAGTCCGACAGGAGCCTACAATGAGCAGTTCTTC. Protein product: CASSPTGAYNEQFF.